The text below deals with one T cell receptor (beta chain). Its specificity is unknown. The sample originates from a study of cytomegalovirus exposure and HLA in healthy donors. Study-wide context: Earlier, 100 million to 130 million unique TCR beta sequences were recovered from approximately 180 million T cells by an analysis. Study observations and caveats: Most TCR sequences were uncommon, yet certain public TCRs appeared in many donors. One variant, a missense change in DCLRE1C, was linked in a later analysis to TCR beta V- and J-gene trimming.

CDR1 is PRHDT and CDR2 is FYEKMQ in the germline V gene (reference sequence). The CDR3 consists of 16 residues. The ends lost 5 bases at V and 1 base at J; junction bases unmatched: 8. A multiplex PCR was run with 60 Vbeta primers and 13 Jbeta primers. Using immunoSEQ multiplex PCR, the repertoire was profiled, and TCRdb retains in-frame clones only, with some absent. The sample yields 110,000 or so clones, approximately 80% seen once. The sequencing input was PBMCs. The receptor comes from a woman aged 40 to 50 in good health and CMV-seronegative. The V and J genes are TRBV13 and TRBJ2-3; 8 nucleotides agree with TRBD1. The CDR3 is CASSDDRGVGTDTQYF. The CDR3 DNA reads as TGTGCCAGCAGCGACGACAGGGGAGTGGGCACAGATACGCAGTATTTT. The full variable domain, with the rest looked up from reference TRBV13 and TRBJ2-3, is AAGVIQSPRHLIKEKRETATLKCYPIPRHDTVYWYQQGPGQDPQFLISFYEKMQSDKGSIPDRFSAQQFSDYHSELNMSSLELGDSALYFCASSDDRGVGTDTQYFGPGTRLTVL.